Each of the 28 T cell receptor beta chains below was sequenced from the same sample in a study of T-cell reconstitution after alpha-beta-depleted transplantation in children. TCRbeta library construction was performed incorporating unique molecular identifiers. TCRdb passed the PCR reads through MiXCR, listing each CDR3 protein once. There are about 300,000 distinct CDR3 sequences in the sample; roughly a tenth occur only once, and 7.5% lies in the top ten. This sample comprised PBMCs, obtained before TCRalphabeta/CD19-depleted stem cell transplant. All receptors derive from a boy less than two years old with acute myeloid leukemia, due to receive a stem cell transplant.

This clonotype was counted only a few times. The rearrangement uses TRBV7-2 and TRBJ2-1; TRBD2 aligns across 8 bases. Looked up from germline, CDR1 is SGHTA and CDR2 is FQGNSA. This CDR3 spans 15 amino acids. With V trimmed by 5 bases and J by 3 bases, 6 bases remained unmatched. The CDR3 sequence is CASSPGRVFYNEQFF. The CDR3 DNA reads TGTGCCAGCAGCCCCGGGAGGGTTTTCTACAATGAGCAGTTCTTC.

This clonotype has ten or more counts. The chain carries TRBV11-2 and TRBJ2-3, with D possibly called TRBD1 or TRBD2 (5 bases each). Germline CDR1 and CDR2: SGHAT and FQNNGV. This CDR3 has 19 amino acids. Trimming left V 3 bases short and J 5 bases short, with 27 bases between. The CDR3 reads CASSFDLKRGTGNGDTQYF. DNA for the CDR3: TGTGCCAGCAGCTTTGACCTGAAACGGGGAACAGGAAACGGAGATACGCAGTATTTT.

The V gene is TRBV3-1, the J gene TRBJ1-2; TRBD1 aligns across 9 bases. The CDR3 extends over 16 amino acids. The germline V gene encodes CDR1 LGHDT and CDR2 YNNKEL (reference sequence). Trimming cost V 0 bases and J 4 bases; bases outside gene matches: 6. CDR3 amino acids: CASSQEGTGRTYGYTF. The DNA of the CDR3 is TGTGCCAGCAGCCAAGAGGGGACAGGGCGGACCTATGGCTACACCTTC.

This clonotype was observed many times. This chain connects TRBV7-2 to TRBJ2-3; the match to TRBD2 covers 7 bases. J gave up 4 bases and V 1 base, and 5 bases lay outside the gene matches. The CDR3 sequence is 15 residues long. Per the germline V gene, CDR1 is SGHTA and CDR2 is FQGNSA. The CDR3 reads CASSLVGGGADTQYF. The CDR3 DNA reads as TGTGCCAGCAGCTTAGTAGGTGGGGGGGCAGATACGCAGTATTTT.

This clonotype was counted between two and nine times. In DNA, the CDR3 is TGTGCCAGCAGCCAGGGACGGCGGACGGAGACCCAGTACTTC. It is translated as CASSQGRRTETQYF. The chain recombines TRBV3-1 with TRBJ2-5; D may correspond to TRBD1 or TRBD2 (5 bases each). CDR3 length: 14 amino acids. The germline V and J ends were trimmed by 3 bases and 5 bases, with 13 bases remaining between them. Germline-derived CDR1 and CDR2 are LGHDT and YNNKEL (reference sequence).

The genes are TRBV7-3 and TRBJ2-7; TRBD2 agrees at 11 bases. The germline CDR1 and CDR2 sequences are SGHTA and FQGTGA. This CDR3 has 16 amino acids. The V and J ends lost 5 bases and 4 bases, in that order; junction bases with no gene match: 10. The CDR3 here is CASSLTSASGRYEQYF. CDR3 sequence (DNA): TGTGCCAGCAGCCTTACGTCGGCTAGCGGGAGGTACGAGCAGTACTTC.

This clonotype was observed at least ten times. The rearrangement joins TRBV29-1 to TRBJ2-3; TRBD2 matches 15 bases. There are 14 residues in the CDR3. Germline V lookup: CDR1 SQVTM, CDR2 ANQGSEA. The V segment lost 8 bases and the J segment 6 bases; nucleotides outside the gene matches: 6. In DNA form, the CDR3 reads TGCAGCACAACCGGGACTAGCGGGGGGGATACGCAGTATTTT. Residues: CSTTGTSGGDTQYF.

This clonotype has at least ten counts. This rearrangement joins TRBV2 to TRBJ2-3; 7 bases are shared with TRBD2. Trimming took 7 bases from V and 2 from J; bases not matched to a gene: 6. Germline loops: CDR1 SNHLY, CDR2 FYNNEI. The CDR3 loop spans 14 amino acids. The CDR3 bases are TGTGCCAGCAAGCCGGGACTACTCACAGATACGCAGTATTTT. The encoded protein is CASKPGLLTDTQYF.

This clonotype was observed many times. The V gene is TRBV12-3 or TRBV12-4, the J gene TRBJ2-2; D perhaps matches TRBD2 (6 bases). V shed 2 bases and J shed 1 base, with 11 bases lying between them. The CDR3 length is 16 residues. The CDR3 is CASSLNWGVNTGELFF. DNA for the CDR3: TGTGCCAGCAGTTTAAATTGGGGGGTGAACACCGGGGAGCTGTTTTTT.

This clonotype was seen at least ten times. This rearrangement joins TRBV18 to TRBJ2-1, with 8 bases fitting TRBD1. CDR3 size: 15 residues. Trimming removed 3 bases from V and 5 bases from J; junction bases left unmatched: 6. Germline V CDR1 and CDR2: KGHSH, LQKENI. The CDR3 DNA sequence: TGTGCCAGCTCACCCGGACAGGGTGGACACAATGAGCAGTTCTTC. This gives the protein CASSPGQGGHNEQFF. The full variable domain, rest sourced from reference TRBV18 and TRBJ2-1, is NAGVMQNPRHLVRRRGQEARLRCSPMKGHSHVYWYRQLPEEGLKFMVYLQKENIIDESGMPKERFSAEFPKEGPSILRIQQVVRGDSAAYFCASSPGQGGHNEQFFGPGTRLTVL.

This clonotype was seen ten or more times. The CDR3 sequence: CSARVEPRRETQYF. CDR3 sequence (DNA): TGCAGTGCTAGAGTTGAGCCTAGACGCGAGACCCAGTACTTC. The rearrangement joins TRBV20-1 to TRBJ2-5; no clear D gene. CDR3 length: 14 amino acids. Deletions cut 1 base from V and 5 bases from J, with 14 bases between. Germline values: CDR1 DFQATT, CDR2 SNEGSKA (reference sequence).

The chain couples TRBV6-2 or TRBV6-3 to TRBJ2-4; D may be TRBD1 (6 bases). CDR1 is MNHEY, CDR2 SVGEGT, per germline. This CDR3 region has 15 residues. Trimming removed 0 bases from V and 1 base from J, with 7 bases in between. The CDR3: CASSYSRGAKNIQYF. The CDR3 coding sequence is TGTGCCAGCAGTTACTCGAGGGGGGCCAAAAACATTCAGTACTTC.

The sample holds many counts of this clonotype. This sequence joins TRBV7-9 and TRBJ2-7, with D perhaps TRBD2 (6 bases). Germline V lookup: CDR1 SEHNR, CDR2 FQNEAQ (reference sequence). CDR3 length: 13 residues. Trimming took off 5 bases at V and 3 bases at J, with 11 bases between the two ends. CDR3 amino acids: CASSGSGFYEQYF. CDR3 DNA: TGTGCCAGCAGCGGTAGCGGATTCTACGAGCAGTACTTC.

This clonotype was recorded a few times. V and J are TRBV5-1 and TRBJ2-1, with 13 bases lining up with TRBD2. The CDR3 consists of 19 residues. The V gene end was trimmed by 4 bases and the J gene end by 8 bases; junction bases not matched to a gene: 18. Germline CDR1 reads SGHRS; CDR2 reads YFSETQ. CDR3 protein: CASSPGTSGVETTDDEQFF. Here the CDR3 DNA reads TGCGCCAGCAGCCCTGGGACTAGCGGGGTTGAAACTACAGACGATGAGCAGTTCTTC.

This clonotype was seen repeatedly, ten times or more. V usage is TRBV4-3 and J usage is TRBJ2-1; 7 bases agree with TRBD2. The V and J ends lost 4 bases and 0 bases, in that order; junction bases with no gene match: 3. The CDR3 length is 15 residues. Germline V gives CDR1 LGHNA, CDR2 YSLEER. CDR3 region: CASSPAGDSYNEQFF. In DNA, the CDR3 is TGCGCCAGCAGCCCCGCGGGGGACTCCTACAATGAGCAGTTCTTC.

In DNA, the CDR3 is TGTGCCAGCAGCGCCAGGGCAGGGGTTGGCACTGAAGCTTTCTTT. Its protein is CASSARAGVGTEAFF. The genes are TRBV11-2 and TRBJ1-1, with D possibly being TRBD1 (6 bases). The germline V gene has CDR1 SGHAT and CDR2 FQNNGV. The CDR3 sequence is 15 residues long. The ends were cut back, 5 bases at V and 4 bases at J, with 17 bases in the middle.

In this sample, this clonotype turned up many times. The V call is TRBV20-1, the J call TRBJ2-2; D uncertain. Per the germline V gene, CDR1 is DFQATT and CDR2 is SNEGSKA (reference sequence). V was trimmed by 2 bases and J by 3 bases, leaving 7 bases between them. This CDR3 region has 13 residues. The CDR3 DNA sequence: TGCAGTGCTAGAAGTCCTTACACCGGGGAGCTGTTTTTT. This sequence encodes CSARSPYTGELFF.

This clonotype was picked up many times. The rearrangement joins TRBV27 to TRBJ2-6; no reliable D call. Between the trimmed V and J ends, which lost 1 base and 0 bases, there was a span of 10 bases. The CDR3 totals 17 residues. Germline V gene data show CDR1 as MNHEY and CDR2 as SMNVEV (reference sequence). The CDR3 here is CASSLWVGPSGANVLTF. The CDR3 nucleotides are TGTGCCAGCAGTTTATGGGTCGGGCCCTCTGGGGCCAACGTCCTGACTTTC. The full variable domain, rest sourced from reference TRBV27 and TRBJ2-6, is EAQVTQNPRYLITVTGKKLTVTCSQNMNHEYMSWYRQDPGLGLRQIYYSMNVEVTDKGDVPEGYKVSRKEKRNFPLILESPSPNQTSLYFCASSLWVGPSGANVLTFGAGSRLTVL.

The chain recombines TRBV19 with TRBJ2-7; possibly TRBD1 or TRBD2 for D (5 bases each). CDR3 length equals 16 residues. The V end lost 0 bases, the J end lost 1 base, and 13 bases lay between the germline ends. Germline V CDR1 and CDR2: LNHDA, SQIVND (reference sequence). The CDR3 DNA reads TGTGCCAGTAGTATAGAACACCGGGACGGTTCCTACGAGCAGTACTTC. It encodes CASSIEHRDGSYEQYF.

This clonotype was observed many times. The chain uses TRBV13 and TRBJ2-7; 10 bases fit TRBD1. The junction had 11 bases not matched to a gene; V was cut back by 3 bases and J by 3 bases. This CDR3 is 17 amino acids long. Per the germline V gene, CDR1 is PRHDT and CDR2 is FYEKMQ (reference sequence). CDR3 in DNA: TGTGCCAGCAGCTTGCTTCCCGTTTGGACAGGGGGCTACGAGCAGTACTTC. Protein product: CASSLLPVWTGGYEQYF.

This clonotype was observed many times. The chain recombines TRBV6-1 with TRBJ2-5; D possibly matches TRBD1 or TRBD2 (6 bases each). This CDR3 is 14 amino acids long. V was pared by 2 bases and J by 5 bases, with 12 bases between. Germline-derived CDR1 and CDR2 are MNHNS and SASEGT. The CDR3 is CASSEFRGGETQYF. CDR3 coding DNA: TGTGCCAGCAGTGAATTTAGAGGGGGGGAGACCCAGTACTTC.

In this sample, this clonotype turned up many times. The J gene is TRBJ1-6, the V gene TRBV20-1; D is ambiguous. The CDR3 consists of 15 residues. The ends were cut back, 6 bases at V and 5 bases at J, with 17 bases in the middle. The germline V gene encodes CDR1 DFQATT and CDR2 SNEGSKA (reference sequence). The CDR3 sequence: CSAPTNRANNSPLHF. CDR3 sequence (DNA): TGCAGTGCCCCTACAAACCGGGCCAATAATTCACCCCTCCACTTT.

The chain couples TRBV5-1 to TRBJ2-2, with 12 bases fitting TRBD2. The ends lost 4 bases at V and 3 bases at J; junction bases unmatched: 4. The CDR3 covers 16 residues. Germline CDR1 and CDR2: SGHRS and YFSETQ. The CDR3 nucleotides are TGCGCCAGCAGCGTGAGACTAGCGGGGGACACCGGGGAGCTGTTTTTT. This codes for CASSVRLAGDTGELFF.

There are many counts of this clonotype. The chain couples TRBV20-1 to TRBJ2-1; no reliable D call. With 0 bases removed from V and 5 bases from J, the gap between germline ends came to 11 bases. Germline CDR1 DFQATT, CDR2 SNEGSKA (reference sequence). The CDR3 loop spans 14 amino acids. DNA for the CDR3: TGCAGTGCTAGAGATATAGGAACTGACAATGAGCAGTTCTTC. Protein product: CSARDIGTDNEQFF.

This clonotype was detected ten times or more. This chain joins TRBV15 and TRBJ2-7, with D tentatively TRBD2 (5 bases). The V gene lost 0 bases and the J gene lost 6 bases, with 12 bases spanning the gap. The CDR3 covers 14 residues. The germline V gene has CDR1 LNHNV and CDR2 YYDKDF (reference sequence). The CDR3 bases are TGTGCCACCAGCAGAGATATTTTGGGGAGCGAGCAGTACTTC. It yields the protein CATSRDILGSEQYF.

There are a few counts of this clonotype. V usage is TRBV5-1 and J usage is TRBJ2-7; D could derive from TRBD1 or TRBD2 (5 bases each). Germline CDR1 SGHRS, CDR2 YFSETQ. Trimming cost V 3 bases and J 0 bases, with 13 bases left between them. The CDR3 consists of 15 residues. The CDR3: CASSWGRLSSYEQYF. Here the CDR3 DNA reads TGCGCCAGCAGCTGGGGACGGTTAAGCTCCTACGAGCAGTACTTC.

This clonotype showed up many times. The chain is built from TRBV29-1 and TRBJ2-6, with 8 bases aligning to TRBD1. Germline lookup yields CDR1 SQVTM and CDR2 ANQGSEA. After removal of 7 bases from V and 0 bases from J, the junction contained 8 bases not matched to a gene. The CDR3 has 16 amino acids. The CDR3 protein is CSAQTGAISGANVLTF. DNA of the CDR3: TGCAGCGCTCAGACAGGGGCCATCTCTGGGGCCAACGTCCTGACTTTC.

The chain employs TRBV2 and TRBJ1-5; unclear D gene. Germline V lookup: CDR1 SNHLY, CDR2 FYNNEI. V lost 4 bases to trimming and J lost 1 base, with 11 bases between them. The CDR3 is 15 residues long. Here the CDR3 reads CASSVREYSNQPQHF. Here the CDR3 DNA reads TGTGCCAGCAGTGTGAGGGAGTACAGCAATCAGCCCCAGCATTTT. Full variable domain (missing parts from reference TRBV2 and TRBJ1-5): EPEVTQTPSHQVTQMGQEVILRCVPISNHLYFYWYRQILGQKVEFLVSFYNNEISEKSEIFDDQFSVERPDGSNFTLKIRSTKLEDSAMYFCASSVREYSNQPQHFGDGTRLSIL.